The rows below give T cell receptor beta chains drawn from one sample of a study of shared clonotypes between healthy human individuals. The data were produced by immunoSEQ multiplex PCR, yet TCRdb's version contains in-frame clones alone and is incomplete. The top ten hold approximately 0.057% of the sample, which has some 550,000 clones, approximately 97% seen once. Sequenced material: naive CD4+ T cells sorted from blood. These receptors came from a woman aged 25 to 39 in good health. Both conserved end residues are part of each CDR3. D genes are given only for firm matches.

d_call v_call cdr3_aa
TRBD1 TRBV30 CAWSPGTGTSGNTIYF
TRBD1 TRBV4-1 CASSLGQGDTEAFF
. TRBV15 CATSKASPGTRGAFF
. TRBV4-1 CASSRILDDEQFF
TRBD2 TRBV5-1 CASSYSQLAAGNEQFF
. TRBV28 CASRRQVTPTGYTF
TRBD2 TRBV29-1 CSVALAGADTQYF
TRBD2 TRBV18 CASSPGGLAGGVVDNEQFF
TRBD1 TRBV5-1 CASTTPGTGGEQYF
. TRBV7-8 CASSLVGGAAEAFF
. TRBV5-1 CASSRDSNQPQHF
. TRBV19 CASSIDYRPGRGTGELFF
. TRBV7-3 CASSLGYGTQYF
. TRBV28 CASSSLPDSPPYEQYF
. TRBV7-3 CASSLRYGDEQYF
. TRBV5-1 CASSSGGASYGYTF
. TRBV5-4 CASSLGGTNEKLFF